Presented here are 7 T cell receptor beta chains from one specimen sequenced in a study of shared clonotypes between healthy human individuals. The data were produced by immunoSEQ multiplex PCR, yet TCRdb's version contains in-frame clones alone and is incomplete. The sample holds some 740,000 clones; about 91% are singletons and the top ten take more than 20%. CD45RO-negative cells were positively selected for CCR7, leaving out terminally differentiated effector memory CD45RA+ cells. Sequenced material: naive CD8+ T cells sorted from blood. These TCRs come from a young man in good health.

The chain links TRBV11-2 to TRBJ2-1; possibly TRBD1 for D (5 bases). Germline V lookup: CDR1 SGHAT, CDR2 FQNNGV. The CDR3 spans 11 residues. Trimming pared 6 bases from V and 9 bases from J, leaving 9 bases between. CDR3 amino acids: CASSRGSEQFF. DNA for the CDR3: TGTGCCAGCAGTAGGGGTTCTGAGCAGTTCTTC.

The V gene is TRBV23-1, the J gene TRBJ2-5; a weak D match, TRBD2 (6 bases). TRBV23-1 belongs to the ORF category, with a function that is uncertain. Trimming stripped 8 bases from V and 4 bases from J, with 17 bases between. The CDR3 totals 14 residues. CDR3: CASLRRGRGETQYF. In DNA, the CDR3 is TGCGCCAGCCTACGCCGAGGGCGGGGAGAGACCCAGTACTTC.

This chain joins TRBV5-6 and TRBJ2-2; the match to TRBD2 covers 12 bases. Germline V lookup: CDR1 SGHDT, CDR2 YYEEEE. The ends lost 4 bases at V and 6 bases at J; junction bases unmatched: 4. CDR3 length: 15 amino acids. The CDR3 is CASSPASGRAGELFF. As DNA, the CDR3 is TGTGCCAGCAGCCCGGCTAGCGGGAGGGCCGGGGAGCTGTTTTTT.

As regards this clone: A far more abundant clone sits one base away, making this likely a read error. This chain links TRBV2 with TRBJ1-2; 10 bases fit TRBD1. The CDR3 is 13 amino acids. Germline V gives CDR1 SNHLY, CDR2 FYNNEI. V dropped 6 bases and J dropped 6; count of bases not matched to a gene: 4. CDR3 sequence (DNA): TGTGCCAGCAGCTTGACAGGGGGCCATGGCTACACCTTC. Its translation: CASSLTGGHGYTF.

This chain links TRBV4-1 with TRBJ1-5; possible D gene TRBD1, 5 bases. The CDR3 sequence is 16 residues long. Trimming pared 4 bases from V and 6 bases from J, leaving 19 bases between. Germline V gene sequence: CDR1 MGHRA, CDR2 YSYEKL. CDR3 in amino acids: CASSPVGPGRGQPQHF. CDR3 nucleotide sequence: TGCGCCAGCAGCCCGGTGGGCCCGGGGCGTGGTCAGCCCCAGCATTTT.

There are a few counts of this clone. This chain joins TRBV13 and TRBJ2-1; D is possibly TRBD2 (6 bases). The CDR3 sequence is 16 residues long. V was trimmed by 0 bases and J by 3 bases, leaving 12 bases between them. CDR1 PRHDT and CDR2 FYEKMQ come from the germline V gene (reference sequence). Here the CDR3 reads CASSLGERRVYNEQFF. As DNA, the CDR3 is TGTGCCAGCAGCTTAGGCGAGCGGAGGGTCTACAATGAGCAGTTCTTC. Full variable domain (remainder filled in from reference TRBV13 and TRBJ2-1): AAGVIQSPRHLIKEKRETATLKCYPIPRHDTVYWYQQGPGQDPQFLISFYEKMQSDKGSIPDRFSAQQFSDYHSELNMSSLELGDSALYFCASSLGERRVYNEQFFGPGTRLTVL.

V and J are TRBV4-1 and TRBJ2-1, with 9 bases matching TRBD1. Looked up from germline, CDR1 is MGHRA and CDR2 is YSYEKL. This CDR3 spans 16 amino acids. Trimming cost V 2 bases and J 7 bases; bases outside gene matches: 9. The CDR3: CASSQTWFGQGNEQFF. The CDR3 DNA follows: TGCGCCAGCAGCCAAACGTGGTTCGGACAGGGGAATGAGCAGTTCTTC.